The present T cell receptor beta chain was sequenced within a study of OX40 agonist ivuxolimab in advanced cancers. The CDR3 is 17 amino acids. Per the germline V gene, CDR1 is SGHTA and CDR2 is FQGTGA. After removal of 0 bases from V and 4 bases from J, the junction contained 7 bases not matched to a gene. Generated by immunoSEQ multiplex PCR, the TCRdb table keeps only in-frame clones and is missing some. The table shows tens of thousands of clones, with around 83% occurring only once. The TCR originated in an adult with an advanced solid tumor such as melanoma, head and neck, liver or kidney cancer. This chain connects TRBV7-3 to TRBJ2-3; TRBD1 matches 10 bases. Specimen: CD4+ or CD8+ T cells sorted from blood, collected in a trial of the OX40 agonist ivuxolimab. This chain's CDR3 is CASSLTGTGDPPDTQYF. CDR3 DNA: TGTGCCAGCAGCTTAACCGGGACAGGGGATCCACCAGATACGCAGTATTTT.